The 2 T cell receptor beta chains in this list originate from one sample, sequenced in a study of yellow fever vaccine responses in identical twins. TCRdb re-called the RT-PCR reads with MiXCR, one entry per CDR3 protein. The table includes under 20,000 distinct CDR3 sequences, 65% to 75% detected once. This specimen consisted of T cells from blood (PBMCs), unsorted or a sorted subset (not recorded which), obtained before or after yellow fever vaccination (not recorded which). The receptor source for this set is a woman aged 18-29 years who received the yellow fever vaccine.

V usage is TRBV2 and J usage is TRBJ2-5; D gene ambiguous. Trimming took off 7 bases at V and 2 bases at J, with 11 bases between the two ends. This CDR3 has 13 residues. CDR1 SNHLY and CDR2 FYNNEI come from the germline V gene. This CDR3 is CASKTDGQETQYF. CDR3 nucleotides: TGTGCCAGCAAAACGGACGGACAAGAGACCCAGTACTTC.

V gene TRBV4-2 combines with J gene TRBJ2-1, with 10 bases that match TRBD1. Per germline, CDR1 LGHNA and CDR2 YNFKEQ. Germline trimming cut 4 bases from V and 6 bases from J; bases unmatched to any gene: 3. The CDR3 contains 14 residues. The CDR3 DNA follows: TGTGCCAGCAGCCCCGGACAGGGGGGCAATGAGCAGTTCTTC. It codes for CASSPGQGGNEQFF.